This T cell receptor (beta chain) was sequenced for a study of human T cells and chemical hapten exposure. Study-level findings and limits: The number of TCRs above 1 in 1000 frequency did not change after DPC sensitization.

Using its own MiXCR run on the 5' RACE reads, TCRdb lists one record per CDR3 protein. The repertoire consists of approximately 150,000 distinct CDR3 sequences, with roughly 4% occurring once and the leading ten covering 1.2% to 1.5%. Unfractionated whole blood was the source from which total RNA was extracted. This clonotype was observed many times. Its antigen is not known. The TCR originated in a female donor in good health.

DNA of the CDR3: TGTGCCAGCAGTATCGACGGGACAGGGTACTACGAGCAGTACTTC. This gives the protein CASSIDGTGYYEQYF. V is TRBV7-2 and J is TRBJ2-7; 9 bases align to TRBD1. The V gene end was trimmed by 6 bases and the J gene end by 3 bases; junction bases not matched to a gene: 9. Germline V gene data show CDR1 as SGHTA and CDR2 as FQGNSA. The CDR3 totals 15 residues.